The 18 T cell receptor beta chains listed next were all sequenced from one sample in a study of blood T cell repertoires in COVID-19. Clones were sequenced by immunoSEQ multiplex PCR, and TCRdb holds only the in-frame ones, with some missing. The sample consists of around 250,000 clones, about 87% of them appearing once. Sequencing was done on a sample of PBMCs or T cells enriched from blood (not recorded which). The source of these receptors is a middle-aged woman with acute COVID-19.

This clone was seen once. The chain combines TRBV2 with TRBJ1-6; 10 positions agree with TRBD1. CDR1 and CDR2 from the germline V gene are SNHLY and FYNNEI. The junction had 7 bases not matched to a gene; V was cut back by 5 bases and J by 9 bases. The CDR3 sequence is 15 residues long. For the CDR3, the DNA is TGTGCCAGCAGTATGGGACAGGGGAGGCTTTCACCCCTCCACTTT. Encoded protein: CASSMGQGRLSPLHF.

V and J are TRBV9 and TRBJ1-2; 8 nucleotides agree with TRBD1. V lost 3 bases, J lost 4 bases, and 5 bases stayed unmatched. The germline gives CDR1 SGDLS, CDR2 YYNGEE. The CDR3 length is 14 residues. CDR3 loop: CASSGGTGSYGYTF. Written as DNA, the CDR3 is TGTGCCAGCAGCGGCGGGACAGGATCCTATGGCTACACCTTC.

This chain links TRBV18 with TRBJ1-4, with D possibly TRBD1 on 5 matching bases. V lost 0 bases and J 7 bases, leaving 9 bases between the germline ends. This CDR3 spans 14 amino acids. Looked up from germline, CDR1 is KGHSH and CDR2 is LQKENI. CDR3 in amino acids: CASSPPGLAEKLFF. CDR3 DNA sequence: TGTGCCAGCTCACCACCGGGACTAGCTGAAAAACTGTTTTTT.

V and J are TRBV10-1 and TRBJ1-1; possibly TRBD1 for D (5 bases). Germline lookup yields CDR1 WNHNN and CDR2 SYGVQD (reference sequence). V gave up 8 bases and J gave up 1 base, with 11 bases separating them. This CDR3 is built from 13 residues. CDR3: CASRRDRNTEAFF. The CDR3 DNA sequence: TGCGCCAGCCGACGCGACAGGAACACTGAAGCTTTCTTT.

V and J are TRBV18 and TRBJ1-2, with D possibly being TRBD1 (5 bases). Between the trimmed V and J ends, which lost 3 bases and 10 bases, there was a span of 15 bases. CDR1 is KGHSH and CDR2 is LQKENI in the germline V gene. The CDR3 contains 13 residues. The CDR3 DNA reads as TGTGCCAGCTCACCCCCCCTTGGCAGGGACTACACCTTC. Translation gives CASSPPLGRDYTF.

This chain joins TRBV10-1 and TRBJ2-2, with TRBD2 matching 8 bases. The length of the CDR3 is 21 residues. The germline gives CDR1 WNHNN, CDR2 SYGVQD (reference sequence). Unmatched junction bases numbered 19, after V lost 0 bases and J lost 4 bases. The CDR3 nucleotides are TGCGCCAGCAGTGAGTCTAGAGGGGGGCCCGGGAGGGCCGGTAGCACCGGGGAGCTGTTTTTT. Protein sequence: CASSESRGGPGRAGSTGELFF.

The chain uses TRBV7-2 and TRBJ2-3; 9 bases fit TRBD2. The length of the CDR3 is 15 residues. Germline V CDR1 and CDR2: SGHTA, FQGNSA. J was trimmed by 5 bases and V by 3 bases; bases with no gene match: 6. Here the CDR3 DNA reads TGTGCCAGCAGCTTGGCTGCGGGAGGGGTAGATACGCAGTATTTT. Protein: CASSLAAGGVDTQYF.

This clone was counted between two and nine times. V is TRBV11-2 and J is TRBJ1-2; 8 bases agree with TRBD1. The length of the CDR3 is 14 residues. Germline CDR1 SGHAT, CDR2 FQNNGV. V was clipped by 1 base and J by 7 bases; unmatched bases: 5. The CDR3 bases are TGTGCCAGCAGCTTAGGGCAGGGGGCTGTTGGCTACACCTTC. Amino acid sequence: CASSLGQGAVGYTF.

This chain joins TRBV10-3 and TRBJ1-2; tentatively, D is TRBD1 (5 bases). The V end lost 11 bases, the J end lost 2 bases, and 15 bases lay between the germline ends. Germline loops: CDR1 ENHRY, CDR2 SYGVKD. The CDR3 extends over 13 amino acids. The CDR3 DNA follows: TGTGCCTCCTCTGGGGCGCCCAACTATGGCTACACCTTC. This gives the protein CASSGAPNYGYTF.

V usage is TRBV24-1 and J usage is TRBJ2-3, with 9 bases identical to TRBD1. The V and J ends lost 6 bases and 8 bases, in that order; junction bases with no gene match: 14. Per germline, CDR1 KGHDR and CDR2 SFDVKD. This CDR3 is built from 16 residues. The CDR3 loop reads CATSYGGQGSFGTQYF. DNA of the CDR3: TGTGCCACCAGTTACGGGGGACAGGGAAGTTTTGGTACGCAGTATTTT.

The sample holds a few counts of this clone. This sequence joins TRBV7-2 and TRBJ2-2; D gene ambiguous. The V end was cut by 2 bases, the J end by 1 base, with 5 bases between. The CDR3 contains 14 residues. In germline, CDR1 is SGHTA, CDR2 FQGNSA. The CDR3 spells CASSLNRNTGELFF. The CDR3 nucleotides read TGTGCCAGCAGCTTAAACAGGAACACCGGGGAGCTGTTTTTT.

The chain employs TRBV6-5 and TRBJ1-2, with 9 nucleotides matching TRBD1. The J segment lost 8 bases and the V segment lost 7 bases, leaving 14 bases of the junction unmatched. The CDR3 totals 15 residues. From germline, CDR1 is MNHEY and CDR2 SVGAGI. In DNA, the CDR3 is TGTGCCAGCACCTCGACCGGGACAGGGTTCATCGGCTACACCTTC. It codes for CASTSTGTGFIGYTF.

This chain links TRBV12-5 with TRBJ2-1; 12 positions agree with TRBD2. Trimming at V came to 1 base and at J to 7 bases, leaving 5 bases not matched to a gene. From germline, CDR1 is LGHNT and CDR2 FRNRAP. This CDR3 has 16 residues. CDR3 coding DNA: TGTGCTAGTGGTTTGGGACTAGCGGGGGTCGGTAATGAGCAGTTCTTC. It encodes CASGLGLAGVGNEQFF.

This chain uses TRBV28 with TRBJ1-5; 9 positions agree with TRBD1. Germline V gene sequence: CDR1 MDHEN, CDR2 SYDVKM. The junction had 23 bases not matched to a gene; V was cut back by 7 bases and J by 7 bases. The CDR3 is 19 residues long. CDR3 loop: CASTKFGPTVGTGYQPQHF. CDR3 sequence (DNA): TGTGCCAGCACCAAGTTTGGTCCAACGGTTGGGACAGGGTACCAGCCCCAGCATTTT.

The rearrangement joins TRBV6-5 to TRBJ1-1, with D unresolved. Germline CDR1 and CDR2: MNHEY and SVGAGI. The CDR3 consists of 13 residues. V shed 5 bases and J shed 0 bases, with 7 bases lying between them. The CDR3: CASSPTLNTEAFF. CDR3 in DNA: TGTGCCAGCAGTCCCACACTGAACACTGAAGCTTTCTTT.

This clone appeared a single time. The V gene is TRBV6-5, the J gene TRBJ1-6; unclear D gene. This CDR3 spans 16 amino acids. V was pared by 0 bases and J by 0 bases, with 6 bases between. Germline CDR1 MNHEY, CDR2 SVGAGI. The CDR3 DNA is TGTGCCAGCAGTTACTCGCTGAGCTCCTATAATTCACCCCTCCACTTT. It codes for CASSYSLSSYNSPLHF.

The V gene is TRBV28, the J gene TRBJ2-5; TRBD2 aligns across 8 bases. The CDR3 is 15 amino acids. J lost 4 bases, V lost 5 bases, and 9 bases had no gene match. The germline gives CDR1 MDHEN, CDR2 SYDVKM. This CDR3 is CASSLRGAGGETQYF. CDR3 bases: TGTGCCAGCAGTCTGAGAGGGGCGGGAGGAGAGACCCAGTACTTC.

Written as DNA, the CDR3 is TGTGCCAGCAGTGGAGCTTATAGCAATCAGCCCCAGCATTTT. Translated, it gives CASSGAYSNQPQHF. V is TRBV2 and J is TRBJ1-5; D is unresolved. This CDR3 contains 14 residues. The germline V and J ends were trimmed by 4 bases and 0 bases, with 7 bases remaining between them. The germline V gene encodes CDR1 SNHLY and CDR2 FYNNEI.